Sequencing of this T cell receptor (beta chain) was carried out in a study of shared clonotypes between healthy human individuals. General observations from the study: Clonotype sharing among donors, it was expected, would be affected by sequencing depth.

With respect to this clone: Its antigen is undetermined.

Clones were sequenced by immunoSEQ multiplex PCR, and TCRdb holds only the in-frame ones, with some missing. This table has about 520,000 clones, approximately 95% appearing once. The sample was naive CD4+ T cells sorted from blood. As to subset: CD45RA+ positively selected. This clonotype was obtained from a woman under 40 in good health.

CDR3 sequence: CASSLMLAGGGEQFF. CDR3 in DNA: TGTGCCAGCAGCCTGATGTTAGCAGGGGGCGGGGAGCAGTTCTTC. The chain combines TRBV14 with TRBJ2-1, with TRBD1 identical over 8 bases. With V trimmed by 4 bases and J by 10 bases, 12 bases remained unmatched. The length of the CDR3 is 15 residues. Germline CDR1 reads SGHDN; CDR2 reads FVKESK.